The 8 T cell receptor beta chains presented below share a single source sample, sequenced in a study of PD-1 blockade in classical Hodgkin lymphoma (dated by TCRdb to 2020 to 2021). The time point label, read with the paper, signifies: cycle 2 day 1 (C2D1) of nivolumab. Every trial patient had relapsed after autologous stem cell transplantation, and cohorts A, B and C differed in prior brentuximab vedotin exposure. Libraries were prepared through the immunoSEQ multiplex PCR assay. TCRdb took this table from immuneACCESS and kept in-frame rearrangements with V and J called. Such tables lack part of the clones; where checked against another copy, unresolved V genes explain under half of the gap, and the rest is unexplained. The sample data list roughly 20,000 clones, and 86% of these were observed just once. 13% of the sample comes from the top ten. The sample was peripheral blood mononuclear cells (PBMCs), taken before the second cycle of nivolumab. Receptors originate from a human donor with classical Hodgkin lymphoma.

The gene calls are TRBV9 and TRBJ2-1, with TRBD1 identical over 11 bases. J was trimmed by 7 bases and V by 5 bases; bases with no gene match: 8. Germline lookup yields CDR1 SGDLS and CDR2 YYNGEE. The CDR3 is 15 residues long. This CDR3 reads CASRGGTGGRNEQFF. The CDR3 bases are TGTGCCAGCAGAGGCGGGACAGGGGGAAGGAATGAGCAGTTCTTC.

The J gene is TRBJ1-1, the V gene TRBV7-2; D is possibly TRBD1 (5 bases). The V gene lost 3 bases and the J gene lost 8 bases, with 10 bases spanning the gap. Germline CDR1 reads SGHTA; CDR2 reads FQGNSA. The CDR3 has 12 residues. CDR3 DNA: TGTGCCAGCAGCTTTTTTGGGGGGGAAGCTTTCTTT. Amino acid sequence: CASSFFGGEAFF.

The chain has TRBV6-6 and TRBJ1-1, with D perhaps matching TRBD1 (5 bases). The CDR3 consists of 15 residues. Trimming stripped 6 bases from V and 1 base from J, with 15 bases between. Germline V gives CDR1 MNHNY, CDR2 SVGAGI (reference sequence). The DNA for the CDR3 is TGTGCCAGCAGCGCCCGCGGACAACCGAACACTGAAGCTTTCTTT. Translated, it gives CASSARGQPNTEAFF.

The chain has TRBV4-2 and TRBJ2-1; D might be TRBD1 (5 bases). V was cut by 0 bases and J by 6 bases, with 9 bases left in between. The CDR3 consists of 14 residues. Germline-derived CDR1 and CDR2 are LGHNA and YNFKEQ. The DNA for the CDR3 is TGTGCCAGCAGCCAAGAGGGCAGGGCCAATGAGCAGTTCTTC. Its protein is CASSQEGRANEQFF.

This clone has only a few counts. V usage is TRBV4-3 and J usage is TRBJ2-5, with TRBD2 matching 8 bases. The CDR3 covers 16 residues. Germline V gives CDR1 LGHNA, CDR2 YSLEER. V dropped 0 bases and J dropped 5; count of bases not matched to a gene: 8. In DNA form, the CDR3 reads TGCGCCAGCAGCCAAGATTCAAGCGGGGGTTCGGAGACCCAGTACTTC. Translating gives CASSQDSSGGSETQYF.

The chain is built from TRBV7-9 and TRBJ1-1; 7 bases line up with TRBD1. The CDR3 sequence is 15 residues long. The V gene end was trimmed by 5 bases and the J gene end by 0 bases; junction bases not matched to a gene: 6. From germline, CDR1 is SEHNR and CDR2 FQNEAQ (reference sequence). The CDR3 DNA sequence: TGTGCCAGCAGCCGCTTCAGGGGGGTGAACACTGAAGCTTTCTTT. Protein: CASSRFRGVNTEAFF.

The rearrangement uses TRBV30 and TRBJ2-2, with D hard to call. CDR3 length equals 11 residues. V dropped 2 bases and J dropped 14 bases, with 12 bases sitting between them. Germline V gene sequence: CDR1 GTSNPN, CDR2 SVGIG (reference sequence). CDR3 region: CAWSPLLGLFF. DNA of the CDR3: TGTGCCTGGAGTCCTTTACTGGGCCTGTTTTTT.

The CDR3 coding sequence is TGCGCCAGCAGTTTCATCGGTAGCGGGGGAGGAGAGACCCAGTACTTC. It translates to CASSFIGSGGGETQYF. V and J are TRBV5-1 and TRBJ2-5; 9 bases map to TRBD2. This CDR3 is built from 16 residues. CDR1 and CDR2 (germline): SGHRS, YFSETQ. V was clipped by 5 bases and J by 4 bases; unmatched bases: 12.